Below are 11 T cell receptor beta chains sequenced from a single sample in a study of T cells in Graves' hyperthyroidism and ophthalmopathy (dated by TCRdb to about 2019). The library was obtained by multiplex PCR. Instrument on record: Illumina HiSeq 2000. The TCR beta CDR3 regions were amplified from RNA transcripts. For the first round of RT-PCR on the TCR CDR3, the HTBI primer set was used together with the Qiagen OneStep RT-PCR kit. The raw public data were reprocessed by TCRdb itself: fastp quality trimming at Q25, MiXCR clonotype calling, in-frame beta chains only. When rows share a CDR3 protein, they turn into one entry using the most common DNA and genes. This sample holds hundreds of thousands of distinct CDR3 sequences; about 15% were observed only once. The ten largest clonotypes hold roughly 4.5% of the sample. What was sequenced was blood. The origin of the receptors is a woman between 35 and 50 years old with Graves' ophthalmopathy.

This clonotype was counted many times. The chain carries TRBV6-5 and TRBJ1-3; D is ambiguous. This CDR3 spans 15 amino acids. Per the germline V gene, CDR1 is MNHEY and CDR2 is SVGAGI. V shed 6 bases and J shed 2 bases, with 14 bases lying between them. CDR3 residues: CASSLYNSPGNTIYF. The CDR3 nucleotides are TGTGCCAGCAGCTTATATAACAGTCCTGGAAACACCATATATTTT.

In nucleotides, the CDR3 is TGTGCCAGTAGTATAGAGCTGGGGAACACCGGGGAGCTGTTTTTT. Translated: CASSIELGNTGELFF. This chain uses TRBV19 with TRBJ2-2; D not resolved. The CDR3 has 15 residues. Trimming shortened V by 0 bases and J by 1 base, and 6 bases separated the two germline ends. Germline V lookup: CDR1 LNHDA, CDR2 SQIVND (reference sequence). The full variable domain, with the rest looked up from reference TRBV19 and TRBJ2-2, is DGGITQSPKYLFRKEGQNVTLSCEQNLNHDAMYWYRQDPGQGLRLIYYSQIVNDFQKGDIAEGYSVSREKKESFPLTVTSAQKNPTAFYLCASSIELGNTGELFFGEGSRLTVL.

This chain uses TRBV19 with TRBJ2-7; TRBD2 aligns across 9 bases. The CDR3 is made up of 17 amino acids. CDR1 is LNHDA, CDR2 SQIVND, per germline (reference sequence). J was trimmed by 2 bases and V by 2 bases; bases with no gene match: 10. The chain's CDR3 is CASSILGSSGRPYEQYF. CDR3 sequence (DNA): TGTGCCAGTAGTATACTGGGAAGCAGCGGGAGGCCCTACGAGCAGTACTTC.

This clonotype occurred a few times. The rearrangement links TRBV14 to TRBJ2-4; maybe TRBD2 (5 bases). This CDR3 region has 15 residues. Trimming stripped 2 bases from V and 3 bases from J, with 11 bases between. Germline V gene lookup returns CDR1 SGHDN and CDR2 FVKESK. The CDR3, as DNA: TGTGCCAGCAGCCAATTGATCCGGGGCAAAAACATTCAGTACTTC. It translates to CASSQLIRGKNIQYF. The full variable domain, with the rest looked up from reference TRBV14 and TRBJ2-4, is EAGVTQFPSHSVIEKGQTVTLRCDPISGHDNLYWYRRVMGKEIKFLLHFVKESKQDESGMPNNRFLAERTGGTYSTLKVQPAELEDSGVYFCASSQLIRGKNIQYFGAGTRLSVL.

This clonotype has at least ten counts. The chain recombines TRBV3-1 with TRBJ2-5, with D tentatively TRBD1 (5 bases). There are 14 residues in the CDR3. Trimming removed 4 bases from V and 4 bases from J, with 13 bases in between. Germline V gives CDR1 LGHDT, CDR2 YNNKEL (reference sequence). The CDR3 DNA reads TGTGCCAGCAGCCGTGGGGCACAGTTAGAGACCCAGTACTTC. Its protein product is CASSRGAQLETQYF.

This rearrangement joins TRBV12-3 or TRBV12-4 to TRBJ1-1; possible D gene TRBD1, 6 bases. The CDR3 length is 12 residues. V was trimmed by 7 bases and J by 10 bases, leaving 16 bases between them. Here the CDR3 reads CASITGGGRAFF. The CDR3 nucleotides read TGTGCCAGCATCACGGGAGGGGGTCGAGCTTTCTTT.

This clonotype was seen ten or more times. The V and J genes are TRBV6-2 or TRBV6-3 and TRBJ2-7; unclear D gene. In germline, CDR1 is MNHEY, CDR2 SVGEGT. With 1 base removed from V and 4 bases from J, the gap between germline ends came to 8 bases. This CDR3 has 13 residues. CDR3 nucleotides: TGTGCCAGCAGTTACTGGCAGCCTTACGAGCAGTACTTC. It codes for CASSYWQPYEQYF.

This clonotype was found a few times. The rearrangement joins TRBV29-1 to TRBJ2-6, with D unresolved. Germline assignment: CDR1 SQVTM and CDR2 ANQGSEA. Trimming shortened V by 3 bases and J by 2 bases, and 5 bases separated the two germline ends. The CDR3 length is 13 residues. The DNA for the CDR3 is TGCAGCGTTGAGGCGCCTGGGGCCAACGTCCTGACTTTC. Amino acids: CSVEAPGANVLTF. Based on the CDR3 plus reference TRBV29-1 and TRBJ2-6, the full variable domain is SAVISQKPSRDICQRGTSLTIQCQVDSQVTMMFWYRQQPGQSLTLIATANQGSEATYESGFVIDKFPISRPNLTFSTLTVSNMSPEDSSIYLCSVEAPGANVLTFGAGSRLTVL.

This chain joins TRBV7-2 and TRBJ1-5; possible D gene TRBD1, 5 bases. This CDR3 has 15 amino acids. Trimming left V 5 bases short and J 4 bases short, with 15 bases between. The germline gives CDR1 SGHTA, CDR2 FQGNSA. The CDR3: CASSPPGLRNQPQHF. Here the CDR3 DNA reads TGTGCCAGCAGCCCGCCGGGACTCCGAAATCAGCCCCAGCATTTT.

This clonotype was recorded many times. This chain links TRBV15 with TRBJ1-1, with a tentative D call TRBD1 (6 bases). V dropped 5 bases and J dropped 4 bases, with 17 bases sitting between them. This CDR3 is built from 15 residues. Germline values: CDR1 LNHNV, CDR2 YYDKDF (reference sequence). For the CDR3, the DNA is TGTGCCACCAGCCGGGGGGGGACAAAGAGCACTGAAGCTTTCTTT. Translated, it gives CATSRGGTKSTEAFF.

This clonotype was picked up many times. The rearrangement links TRBV12-5 to TRBJ1-1; TRBD1 might be the D (5 bases). Trimming stripped 1 base from V and 1 base from J, with 13 bases between. In germline, CDR1 is LGHNT, CDR2 FRNRAP. The CDR3 is 16 residues long. In DNA form, the CDR3 reads TGTGCTAGTGGTTTGGGGGTAGAGGGGCCGAACACTGAAGCTTTCTTT. Its protein is CASGLGVEGPNTEAFF.